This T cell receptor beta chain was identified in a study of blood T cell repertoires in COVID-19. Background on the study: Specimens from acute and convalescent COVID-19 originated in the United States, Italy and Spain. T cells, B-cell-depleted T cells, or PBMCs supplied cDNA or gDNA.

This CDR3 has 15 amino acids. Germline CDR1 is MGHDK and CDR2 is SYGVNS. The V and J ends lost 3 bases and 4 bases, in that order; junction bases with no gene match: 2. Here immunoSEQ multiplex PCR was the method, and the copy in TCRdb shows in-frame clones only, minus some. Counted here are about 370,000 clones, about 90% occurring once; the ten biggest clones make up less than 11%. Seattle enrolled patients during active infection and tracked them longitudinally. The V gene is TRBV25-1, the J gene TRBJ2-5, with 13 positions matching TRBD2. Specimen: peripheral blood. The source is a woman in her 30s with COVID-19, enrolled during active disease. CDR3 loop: CASSERTSGRETQYF. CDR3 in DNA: TGTGCCAGCAGTGAGCGGACTAGCGGGAGAGAGACCCAGTACTTC. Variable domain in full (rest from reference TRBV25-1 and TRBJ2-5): EADIYQTPRYLVIGTGKKITLECSQTMGHDKMYWYQQDPGMELHLIHYSYGVNSTEKGDLSSESTVSRIRTEHFPLTLESARPSHTSQYLCASSERTSGRETQYFGPGTRLLVL.